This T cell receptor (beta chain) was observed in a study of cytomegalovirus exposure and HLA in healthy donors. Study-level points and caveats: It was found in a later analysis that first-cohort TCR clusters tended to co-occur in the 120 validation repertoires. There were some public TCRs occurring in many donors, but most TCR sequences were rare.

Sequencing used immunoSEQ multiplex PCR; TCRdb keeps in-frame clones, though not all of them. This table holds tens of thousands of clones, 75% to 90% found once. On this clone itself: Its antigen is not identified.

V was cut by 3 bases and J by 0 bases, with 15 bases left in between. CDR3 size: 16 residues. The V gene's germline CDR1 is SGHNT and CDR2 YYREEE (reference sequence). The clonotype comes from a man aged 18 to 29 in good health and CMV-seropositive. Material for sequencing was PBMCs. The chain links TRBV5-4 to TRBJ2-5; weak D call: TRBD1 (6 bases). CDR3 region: CASSSQGKGYQETQYF. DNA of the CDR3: TGTGCCAGCAGCTCTCAGGGGAAGGGATACCAAGAGACCCAGTACTTC.